This is a list of T cell receptor beta chains from one sample in a study of beta chain features in type 1 diabetes. Generated by immunoSEQ multiplex PCR, the TCRdb table keeps only in-frame clones and is missing some. The profile shows about 660,000 clones, around 15% of them singletons. The sample was naive CD4+ T cells from blood. Receptor source: a man aged 18 to 29 with type 1 diabetes. CDR3s include the opening cysteine and the closing phenylalanine or tryptophan. A D gene is named only where the DNA matches it firmly. The listing skips clone size in some rows; elsewhere it reads once, few, many or a size class.

>few|TRBV30|TRBJ2-3|14|TRBD2
TGTGCCTGGAGTCGAGGACTAGCGCCAGATACGCAGTATTTT
CAWSRGLAPDTQYF
>few|TRBV6-5|TRBJ2-3|15|TRBD1
TGTGCCAGCAGATACAGACAGGGACCAGGGGATACGCAGTATTTT
CASRYRQGPGDTQYF
>few|TRBV6-5|TRBJ1-2|12|TRBD1
TGTGCCAGCAGTCTGGGACAGGGGAGCTACACCTTC
CASSLGQGSYTF
>few|TRBV7-3|TRBJ1-2|14|NA
TGTGCCAGCACCCCCGGACGGCAGAACTATGGCTACACCTTC
CASTPGRQNYGYTF
>few|TRBV21-1|TRBJ2-7|14|NA
TGTGCCAGCAGCACCAGACAGGGGCCAAGCGAGCAGTACTTC
CASSTRQGPSEQYF
>few|TRBV19|TRBJ1-5|13|NA
TGTGCCAGTAATGCTATCGGGGCTCAGCCCCAGCATTTT
CASNAIGAQPQHF
>NA|TRBV5-1|TRBJ2-7|14|TRBD1
TGCGCCAGCAGCTCCACGGGACAGGCCTACGAGCAGTACTTC
CASSSTGQAYEQYF
>NA|TRBV6-5|TRBJ1-5|13|TRBD1
TGTGCCAGCAGTTCGACAGGGGATCAGCCCCAGCATTTT
CASSSTGDQPQHF
>few|TRBV5-4|TRBJ2-2|13|NA
TGTGCCAGCGGTCCCGTGGACCCCGGGGAGCTGTTTTTT
CASGPVDPGELFF
>few|TRBV7-9|TRBJ1-1|14|NA
TGTGCCAGCAGCCCCCAGGGATCGAACACTGAAGCTTTCTTT
CASSPQGSNTEAFF
>NA|TRBV5-8|TRBJ2-3|15|NA
TGTGCCAGCAGCTTGGGGACTATTCGCACAGATACGCAGTATTTT
CASSLGTIRTDTQYF
>NA|TRBV27|TRBJ1-6|14|NA
TGTGCCAGCAGTTTATCAATTGGAAATTCACCCCTCCACTTT
CASSLSIGNSPLHF
>NA|TRBV7-2|TRBJ1-5|14|NA
TGTGCCAGCAGCTCCAGGGGCTCGGATCAGCCCCAGCATTTT
CASSSRGSDQPQHF
>NA|TRBV7-7|TRBJ2-5|14|TRBD2
TGTGCTAGCAGCTTAGGACTAGAGGAGGAGACCCAGTACTTC
CASSLGLEEETQYF
>NA|TRBV30|TRBJ1-2|12|NA
TGTGCCTGGAGTGTTGGGGTCTATGGCTACACCTTC
CAWSVGVYGYTF
>NA|TRBV6-5|TRBJ2-1|11|NA
TGTGCCAGCAGAACCGGGGTGGGGCAGTTCTTC
CASRTGVGQFF
>few|TRBV5-1|TRBJ1-2|13|NA
TGCGCCAGCAGCGGGGACCTTCCGTATGGCTACACCTTC
CASSGDLPYGYTF
>few|TRBV29-1|TRBJ1-1|15|TRBD1
TGCAGCGTTGAAGGGGGGGACAGGGCAGGGACTGAAGCTTTCTTT
CSVEGGDRAGTEAFF
>NA|TRBV5-6|TRBJ1-2|13|NA
TGTGCCAGCAGCCTAGTGGGGGGCCAAGGCTACACCTTC
CASSLVGGQGYTF
>NA|TRBV29-1|TRBJ1-3|14|TRBD1
TGCAGCGTGGGACAGGGGAACTCTGGAAACACCATATATTTT
CSVGQGNSGNTIYF
>few|TRBV7-2|TRBJ2-2|13|NA
TGTGCCAGCAGCTTAATGGGGGCCGGGGAGCTGTTTTTT
CASSLMGAGELFF
>NA|TRBV30|TRBJ2-7|13|NA
TGTGCCTATCTTGTGCGGGACTCCTACGAGCAGTACTTC
CAYLVRDSYEQYF
>NA|TRBV4-3|TRBJ2-3|14|NA
TGCGCCAGCAGCCAAGATGGTCGAACAGATACGCAGTATTTT
CASSQDGRTDTQYF
>few|TRBV5-1|TRBJ2-3|14|TRBD1
TGCGCCAGCTCCGACAGGGGGCGGACAGATACGCAGTATTTT
CASSDRGRTDTQYF
>NA|TRBV5-1|TRBJ2-6|17|TRBD1
TGCGCCAGCAGCCCACGGGACAGCCGCTCTGGGGCCAACGTCCTGACTTTC
CASSPRDSRSGANVLTF
>NA|TRBV29-1|TRBJ2-1|16|TRBD2
TGCAGCGTTGAGCGGGCCGGGACTAGCGGGAGAGGGGAGCAGTTCTTC
CSVERAGTSGRGEQFF
>few|TRBV29-1|TRBJ2-3|15|NA
TGCAGCGTTGTTTCGGACAGAAAGCGCACAGATACGCAGTATTTT
CSVVSDRKRTDTQYF
>NA|TRBV7-2|TRBJ2-2|18|TRBD1
TGTGCCAGCAGCTTAGAGGGGGCAGGGGAGAAGAACACCGGGGAGCTGTTTTTT
CASSLEGAGEKNTGELFF
>NA|TRBV5-8|TRBJ2-5|16|TRBD2
TGTGCCAGCAGCCTGACTAGCGGCAGCAAACAAGAGACCCAGTACTTC
CASSLTSGSKQETQYF
>few|TRBV5-4|TRBJ2-3|15|TRBD2
TGTGCCAGCAGCTTGTGGGGACTAGCAACCGATACGCAGTATTTT
CASSLWGLATDTQYF
>few|TRBV7-9|TRBJ1-1|11|NA
TGTGCCAGCAGCTTGTGGACTGAAGCTTTCTTT
CASSLWTEAFF